Each of the 2 T cell receptor gamma chains below was sequenced from the same sample in a study of gamma-delta T cells after stem cell transplantation. TCRdb ran CATT on the RT-PCR reads. The table has approximately 150 gamma-chain clones, around 21% seen once. Sequenced sample: gamma-delta T cells. The origin of the receptors is a human donor. It is not recorded whose cells these are; they may come from a transplant donor.

With regard to this clone: It is likely a read error: a sequence one base away is far more abundant. Other DNA sequences in this sample translate to the same CDR3. The rearrangement links TRGV9 to TRGJP. TCRdb does not report a J gene; here it was assigned by matching the DNA to germline references. CDR3 length: 16 amino acids. CDR1 is GITISATS and CDR2 is ISYDGTV in the germline V gene (reference sequence). Written as DNA, the CDR3 is TGTGCCTTGTGGGAGGAACAAGAGTTGGGCAAAAAGATCAAGGTATTT. Translating it yields CALWEEQELGKKIKVF.

The rearrangement joins TRGV4 to TRGJ1 or TRGJ2. Here the J gene was assigned by germline matching of the DNA, as TCRdb has none. Germline CDR1 is EGSTGY and CDR2 is YDSYTSSV. The CDR3 totals 12 residues. The V and J ends lost 1 base and 3 bases, in that order; junction bases with no gene match: 0. The CDR3 nucleotides read TGTGCCACCTGGGATGGTTATTATAAGAAACTCTTT. It is translated as CATWDGYYKKLF.